This T cell receptor (beta chain) was observed in a study of T-cell memory formation after mild COVID-19. Study overall: TCR clustering was largely donor specific. Study-level findings and limits: Day 15 to 85 contracting clones showed balanced CD4/CD8; later expanders leaned CD4+. Largely, contracting CD4+ clones fell within CM and EM, and contracting CD8+ clones within EMRA.

Constant-segment-primed 5'RACE gave TCR alpha and TCR beta cDNA libraries with sample barcodes and UMIs. TCRdb re-called the 5' RACE reads through MiXCR, storing one row per CDR3 protein. This sample has 200,000 or so distinct CDR3 sequences, with roughly 10% found just once. In its sample, this clonotype was seen a few times. What it recognizes is unknown. The germline V gene has CDR1 LGHNA and CDR2 YSLEER. The CDR3 contains 14 residues. V dropped 0 bases and J dropped 8 bases, with 13 bases sitting between them. This TCR was recovered from a man between 18 and 29 years old who had mild COVID-19 (a few samples of this study predate the infection). Cell type and time point are not known. Sequenced input: PBMCs or a T cell subset sorted from them (not recorded which). The chain links TRBV4-3 to TRBJ1-2, with no clear D. In DNA, the CDR3 is TGCGCCAGCAGCCAAGATTTCCATCTTCGGGGCTACACCTTC. It is translated as CASSQDFHLRGYTF.